Listed below are T cell receptor beta chains from one sample, sequenced in a study of cytomegalovirus exposure and HLA in healthy donors. TCRdb's table, derived via immunoSEQ multiplex PCR, lists solely in-frame clones and lacks some. The sample lists about 200,000 clones; over 80% were seen once. Sequencing was done on a sample of PBMCs. These receptors were collected from a woman between 18 and 30 years old in good health and CMV-seronegative. Each CDR3 is given with its conserved first and last residue. The D gene is left open where the match is weak. Size is omitted from some rows. Given values are once, few, many or a class for expanded clones.

J | size | V | D | CDR3 | DNA
TRBJ1-4 | NA | TRBV2 | NA | CASSQSGVEGEKLFF | TGTGCCAGCAGCCAATCAGGGGTTGAAGGGGAAAAACTGTTTTTT
TRBJ2-1 | NA | TRBV25-1 | NA | CASSKGQSWGQFF | TGTGCCAGCAGCAAAGGACAGTCCTGGGGGCAGTTCTTC
TRBJ2-1 | NA | TRBV5-4 | NA | CASSGRSNEQFF | TGTGCCAGCAGCGGCCGGTCCAATGAGCAGTTCTTC
TRBJ2-1 | NA | TRBV5-1 | TRBD2 | CASSTGTSGGPQQFF | TGCGCCAGCAGCACCGGGACTAGCGGGGGCCCCCAGCAGTTCTTC
TRBJ2-1 | NA | TRBV4-2 | TRBD2 | CASSQPGLAEYNEQFF | TGTGCCAGCAGCCAACCGGGACTAGCGGAGTACAATGAGCAGTTCTTC
TRBJ2-7 | NA | TRBV28 | NA | CASSRIPGLSSYEQYF | TGTGCCAGCAGTAGGATCCCGGGACTTAGCTCCTACGAGCAGTACTTC
TRBJ1-5 | NA | TRBV6-5 | NA | CASSKTRNQPQHF | TGTGCCAGCAGTAAGACCCGCAACCAGCCCCAGCATTTT
TRBJ2-5 | NA | TRBV9 | TRBD2 | CASSTWSGGAETQYF | TGTGCCAGCAGCACCTGGAGCGGGGGGGCTGAGACCCAGTACTTC
TRBJ2-1 | NA | TRBV11-2 | TRBD2 | CASSLASGGPNEQFF | TGTGCCAGCAGCTTAGCTAGCGGGGGGCCCAATGAGCAGTTCTTC
TRBJ1-5 | few | TRBV5-5 | NA | CASSPDPRQPQHF | TGTGCCAGCAGCCCCGACCCAAGGCAGCCCCAGCATTTT
TRBJ2-1 | NA | TRBV18 | TRBD1 | CASSQGAYEQFF | TGTGCCAGCTCACAGGGGGCCTATGAGCAGTTCTTC
TRBJ1-1 | NA | TRBV28 | NA | CATREDSTLFAEAFF | TGTGCCACTAGAGAGGACAGTACCCTATTCGCTGAAGCTTTCTTT
TRBJ2-1 | NA | TRBV9 | NA | CASSAEGLPAGQFF | TGTGCCAGCAGTGCGGAGGGACTCCCAGCGGGGCAGTTCTTC
TRBJ2-7 | NA | TRBV11-1 | NA | CASSLATIYEQYF | TGTGCCAGCAGCTTAGCCACCATCTACGAGCAGTACTTC
TRBJ2-5 | NA | TRBV6-5 | TRBD2 | CASRPAGRVQETQYF | TGTGCCAGCAGGCCCGCGGGGAGGGTCCAAGAGACCCAGTACTTC
TRBJ1-1 | NA | TRBV9 | TRBD1 | CASSEQGVDEAFF | TGTGCCAGCAGCGAACAGGGGGTGGATGAAGCTTTCTTT
TRBJ2-4 | NA | TRBV28 | NA | CATLVSGAKNIQYF | TGTGCCACGCTCGTAAGCGGAGCCAAAAACATTCAGTACTTC
TRBJ2-3 | NA | TRBV7-3 | TRBD2 | CASSLGGVTDTQYF | TGTGCCAGCAGCTTAGGGGGGGTCACAGATACGCAGTATTTT
TRBJ2-5 | NA | TRBV30 | NA | CAWSVRKETQYF | TGTGCCTGGAGTGTAAGGAAAGAGACCCAGTACTTC
TRBJ2-7 | few | TRBV19 | TRBD2 | CASSIAGGNEQYF | TGTGCCAGTAGTATAGCCGGGGGGAACGAGCAGTACTTC
TRBJ2-5 | NA | TRBV7-8 | NA | CASIREELETQYF | TGTGCCAGCATTCGAGAGGAGTTAGAGACCCAGTACTTC
TRBJ1-1 | NA | TRBV11-2 | NA | CASSTNTEAFF | TGTGCCAGCAGCACAAACACTGAAGCTTTCTTT
TRBJ1-2 | NA | TRBV9 | TRBD1 | CASSASRGGSYGYTF | TGTGCCAGCAGCGCCAGCCGAGGGGGCAGCTATGGCTACACCTTC
TRBJ2-5 | NA | TRBV5-6 | TRBD2 | CASSLRTSGSQETQYF | TGTGCCAGCAGCTTGAGGACTAGCGGGAGCCAAGAGACCCAGTACTTC
TRBJ2-2 | few | TRBV9 | NA | CASSASFGTGELFF | TGTGCCAGCAGCGCGTCGTTCGGCACCGGGGAGCTGTTTTTT
TRBJ2-3 | NA | TRBV11-1 | NA | CASSLLLLTDTQYF | TGTGCCAGCAGCTTGCTACTTCTCACAGATACGCAGTATTTT
TRBJ1-2 | NA | TRBV6-6 | NA | CASSQGWHRMNYGYTF | TGTGCCAGCAGTCAGGGCTGGCATAGAATGAACTATGGCTACACCTTC
TRBJ1-3 | NA | TRBV9 | NA | CASSVEVYSGNTIYF | TGTGCCAGCAGCGTAGAGGTCTACTCTGGAAACACCATATATTTT
TRBJ2-1 | NA | TRBV6-5 | NA | CASSYFIAGHEQFF | TGTGCCAGCAGTTACTTCATAGCCGGGCATGAGCAGTTCTTC
TRBJ1-2 | NA | TRBV5-4 | NA | CASRPEGRESATF | TGTGCCAGCAGACCCGAGGGGAGGGAGTCTGCCACCTTC
TRBJ2-1 | NA | TRBV7-6 | TRBD2 | CASSSGLGRVGEQFF | TGTGCCAGCAGCTCCGGACTGGGGAGGGTTGGTGAGCAGTTCTTC
TRBJ2-7 | NA | TRBV5-1 | TRBD1 | CASRGQGALKGEQYF | TGCGCCAGCAGGGGACAGGGGGCGCTGAAGGGCGAGCAGTACTTC
TRBJ1-5 | NA | TRBV6-5 | NA | CASTQSFESNQPQHF | TGTGCCAGCACCCAATCTTTCGAGAGCAATCAGCCCCAGCATTTT
TRBJ1-1 | once | TRBV30 | TRBD1 | CAWDRGEGTEAFF | TGTGCCTGGGACAGGGGAGAGGGCACTGAAGCTTTCTTT
TRBJ1-2 | few | TRBV7-3 | NA | CASSPGSHVGYTF | TGTGCCAGCAGTCCCGGGTCACACGTCGGCTACACCTTC
TRBJ2-3 | few | TRBV2 | NA | CASSEGTDTQYF | TGTGCCAGCAGTGAGGGAACAGATACGCAGTATTTT
TRBJ1-5 | NA | TRBV19 | NA | CASSIDRAELWPQHF | TGTGCCAGTAGTATAGATCGGGCAGAACTTTGGCCCCAGCATTTT
TRBJ2-3 | NA | TRBV27 | NA | CASSSVQQVTDTQYF | TGTGCCAGCAGTTCGGTCCAACAAGTCACAGATACGCAGTATTTT
TRBJ2-7 | once | TRBV6-1 | NA | CASSEQGRHGEQYF | TGTGCCAGCAGTGAGCAGGGTCGCCACGGCGAGCAGTACTTC